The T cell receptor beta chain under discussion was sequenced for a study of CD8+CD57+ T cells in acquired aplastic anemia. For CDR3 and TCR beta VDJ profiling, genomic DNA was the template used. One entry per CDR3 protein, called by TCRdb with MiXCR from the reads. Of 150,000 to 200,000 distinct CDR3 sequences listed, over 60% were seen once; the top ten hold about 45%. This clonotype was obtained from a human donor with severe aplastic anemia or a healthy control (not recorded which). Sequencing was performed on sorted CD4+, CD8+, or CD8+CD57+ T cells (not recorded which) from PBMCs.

As DNA, the CDR3 is TGTGCCAGTAGACCCGGCGGGTCGGGAGAGACCCAGTACTTC. It specifies CASRPGGSGETQYF. The V gene is TRBV19, the J gene TRBJ2-5; TRBD2 might be the D (5 bases). Trimming cost V 6 bases and J 4 bases, with 15 bases left between them. The CDR3 loop spans 14 amino acids. CDR1 and CDR2 from the germline V gene are LNHDA and SQIVND (reference sequence).